This passage covers 16 T cell receptor beta chains from one sample sequenced in a study of T cells after yellow fever vaccination. Each CDR3 protein is one row after TCRdb ran MiXCR on the 5' RACE reads. Among about 260,000 distinct CDR3 sequences listed, approximately 13% were seen once. The specimen was CD4+ T cells sorted from PBMCs, collected 45 days after the yellow fever booster vaccination. Receptor source: a man aged 25 to 45 who received the YFV17D yellow fever vaccine.

In this sample, this clonotype turned up a few times. The chain recombines TRBV7-9 with TRBJ1-1; D gene ambiguous. V lost 3 bases and J 4 bases, leaving 12 bases between the germline ends. CDR3 size: 14 residues. In germline, CDR1 is SEHNR, CDR2 FQNEAQ (reference sequence). The DNA for the CDR3 is TGTGCCAGCAGCTTCGGCGGGTTCGGCACTGAAGCTTTCTTT. Amino acids: CASSFGGFGTEAFF.

V is TRBV5-4 and J is TRBJ2-7, with TRBD2 matching 12 bases. After removal of 1 base from V and 6 bases from J, the junction contained 2 bases not matched to a gene. This CDR3 comprises 14 residues. Germline lookup yields CDR1 SGHNT and CDR2 YYREEE (reference sequence). As DNA, the CDR3 is TGTGCCAGCAGCTTGCAACTAGCGGGAGGCGAGCAGTACTTC. The encoded protein is CASSLQLAGGEQYF.

The chain links TRBV5-1 to TRBJ1-1; no definite D call. The CDR3 is made up of 11 amino acids. CDR1 and CDR2 (germline): SGHRS, YFSETQ. V was clipped by 3 bases and J by 3 bases, with 3 bases between them. CDR3 sequence reads: CASSSHTEAFF. The CDR3 DNA follows: TGCGCCAGCAGCTCGCACACTGAAGCTTTCTTT.

A word on this clonotype: At one end the junction does not follow the germline gene, possibly because of a read error. The chain recombines TRBV20-1 with TRBJ1-3; D remains unclear. The CDR3 has 13 amino acids. Germline V gene sequence: CDR1 DFQATT, CDR2 SNEGSKA (reference sequence). CDR3 sequence reads: CSSRDPNGNTIYF. CDR3 coding DNA: TGCAGTTCTAGAGATCCCAACGGAAACACCATATATTTT.

The chain combines TRBV5-6 with TRBJ2-1; 9 nucleotides agree with TRBD2. Germline-derived CDR1 and CDR2 are SGHDT and YYEEEE. The CDR3 loop spans 17 amino acids. Unmatched junction bases numbered 18, after V lost 4 bases and J lost 10 bases. CDR3 amino acids: CASSPVVRREGLGEQFF. The DNA of the CDR3 is TGTGCCAGCAGCCCGGTTGTAAGGCGGGAGGGCTTAGGGGAGCAGTTCTTC.

There are a few counts of this clonotype. The rearrangement uses TRBV27 and TRBJ2-3; D perhaps matches TRBD2 (5 bases). CDR1 and CDR2 (germline): MNHEY, SMNVEV (reference sequence). The CDR3 extends over 14 amino acids. V was pared by 7 bases and J by 0 bases, with 11 bases between. The DNA for the CDR3 is TGTGCCAGCACGTCGGGGTCTAGCACAGATACGCAGTATTTT. Translation gives CASTSGSSTDTQYF.

The chain has TRBV29-1 and TRBJ2-3, with D unresolved. The CDR3 is made up of 13 amino acids. Germline lookup yields CDR1 SQVTM and CDR2 ANQGSEA. Trimming removed 8 bases at V and 4 bases at J, with 16 bases between. CDR3 region: CSSDDVSADTQYF. CDR3 coding DNA: TGCAGCTCTGATGACGTTTCCGCAGATACGCAGTATTTT.

This clonotype was found many times. This chain links TRBV3-1 with TRBJ2-4, with 7 bases identical to TRBD1. Germline V gene sequence: CDR1 LGHDT, CDR2 YNNKEL (reference sequence). V shed 6 bases and J 7 bases; nucleotides not matched to a gene: 9. This CDR3 is built from 14 residues. The CDR3 sequence is CASSLTGTVNIQYF. The CDR3 DNA reads as TGTGCCAGCAGTTTGACCGGGACAGTCAACATTCAGTACTTC.

This sequence joins TRBV5-5 and TRBJ2-7, with 10 positions matching TRBD1. Trimming cost V 0 bases and J 2 bases; bases outside gene matches: 5. The length of the CDR3 is 16 residues. The V gene's germline CDR1 is SGHKS and CDR2 YYEKEE (reference sequence). As DNA, the CDR3 is TGTGCCAGCAGCTTGGCCCGGACAGGGGGGGCCTACGAGCAGTACTTC. This gives the protein CASSLARTGGAYEQYF.

This clonotype has more than one count but fewer than ten. The genes are TRBV29-1 and TRBJ1-1, with D maybe TRBD1 (5 bases). V was shortened by 3 bases and J by 4 bases, with 9 bases between the two germline ends. Germline V gives CDR1 SQVTM, CDR2 ANQGSEA. The CDR3 contains 12 residues. Here the CDR3 reads CSVDGGFTEAFF. Here the CDR3 DNA reads TGCAGCGTTGATGGGGGGTTCACTGAAGCTTTCTTT.

The chain couples TRBV12-5 to TRBJ2-1; tentatively, D is TRBD1 or TRBD2 (5 bases each). Trimming removed 8 bases from V and 6 bases from J, with 17 bases in between. The CDR3 is made up of 14 amino acids. In germline, CDR1 is LGHNT, CDR2 FRNRAP. The CDR3 DNA reads TGTGCTAGTCAGGGAGAACAGTCTTTCAATGAGCAGTTCTTC. Amino acid sequence: CASQGEQSFNEQFF.

This clonotype was counted ten times or more. CDR3 nucleotide sequence: TGTGCCAGCAGCCCCCGGACAGGGGGGTACGAGCAGTACTTC. It yields the protein CASSPRTGGYEQYF. The chain joins TRBV7-2 to TRBJ2-7, with 10 positions matching TRBD1. Germline CDR1 reads SGHTA; CDR2 reads FQGNSA. This CDR3 comprises 14 residues. Germline trimming cut 5 bases from V and 4 bases from J; bases unmatched to any gene: 5. Full variable domain (remainder filled in from reference TRBV7-2 and TRBJ2-7): GAGVSQSPSNKVTEKGKDVELRCDPISGHTALYWYRQSLGQGLEFLIYFQGNSAPDKSGLPSDRFSAERTGGSVSTLTIQRTQQEDSAVYLCASSPRTGGYEQYFGPGTRLTVT.

Many counts were recorded for this clonotype. This rearrangement joins TRBV9 to TRBJ2-1; D is unresolved. With 0 bases removed from V and 10 bases from J, the gap between germline ends came to 11 bases. The CDR3 totals 13 residues. Germline lookup yields CDR1 SGDLS and CDR2 YYNGEE. Here the CDR3 DNA reads TGTGCCAGCAGCGTAGCAGAAAGGCGGGAGCAGTTCTTC. Its translation is CASSVAERREQFF.

This clonotype was found a few times. The genes are TRBV7-9 and TRBJ2-5; no reliable D call. The length of the CDR3 is 12 residues. V was shortened by 4 bases and J by 5 bases, with 8 bases between the two germline ends. Germline CDR1 is SEHNR and CDR2 is FQNEAQ (reference sequence). The CDR3 bases are TGTGCCAGCAGCTCTAGACCGGAGACCCAGTACTTC. Protein sequence: CASSSRPETQYF.

This clonotype was counted only a few times. The chain is built from TRBV5-1 and TRBJ2-5, with D hard to call. Germline V gives CDR1 SGHRS, CDR2 YFSETQ. The ends were cut back, 4 bases at V and 3 bases at J, with 4 bases in the middle. CDR3 length equals 11 residues. The CDR3 here is CASSIEETQYF. Written as DNA, the CDR3 is TGCGCCAGCAGCATCGAAGAGACCCAGTACTTC.

The chain combines TRBV5-1 with TRBJ2-5; a weak D match, TRBD2 (6 bases). The CDR3 has 13 residues. CDR1 and CDR2 from the germline V gene are SGHRS and YFSETQ. V was pared by 7 bases and J by 1 base, with 11 bases between. Written as DNA, the CDR3 is TGCGCCAGCTCCCATAGCGGCCAAGAGACCCAGTACTTC. Protein sequence: CASSHSGQETQYF.